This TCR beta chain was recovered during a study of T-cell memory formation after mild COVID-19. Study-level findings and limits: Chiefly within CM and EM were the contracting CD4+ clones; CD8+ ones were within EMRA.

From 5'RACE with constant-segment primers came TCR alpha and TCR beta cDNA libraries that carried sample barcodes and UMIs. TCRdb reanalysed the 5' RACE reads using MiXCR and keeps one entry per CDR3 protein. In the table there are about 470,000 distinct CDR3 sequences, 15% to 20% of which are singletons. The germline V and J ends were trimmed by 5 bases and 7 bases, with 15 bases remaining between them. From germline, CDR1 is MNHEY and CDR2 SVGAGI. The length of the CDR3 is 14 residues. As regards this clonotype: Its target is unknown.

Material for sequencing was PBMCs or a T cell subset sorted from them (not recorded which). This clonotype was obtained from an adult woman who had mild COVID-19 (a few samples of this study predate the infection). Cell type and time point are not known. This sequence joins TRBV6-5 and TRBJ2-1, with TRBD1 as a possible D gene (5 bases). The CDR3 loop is CASSPRRVRNEQFF. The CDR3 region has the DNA TGTGCCAGCAGTCCGCGCAGGGTTCGGAATGAGCAGTTCTTC.